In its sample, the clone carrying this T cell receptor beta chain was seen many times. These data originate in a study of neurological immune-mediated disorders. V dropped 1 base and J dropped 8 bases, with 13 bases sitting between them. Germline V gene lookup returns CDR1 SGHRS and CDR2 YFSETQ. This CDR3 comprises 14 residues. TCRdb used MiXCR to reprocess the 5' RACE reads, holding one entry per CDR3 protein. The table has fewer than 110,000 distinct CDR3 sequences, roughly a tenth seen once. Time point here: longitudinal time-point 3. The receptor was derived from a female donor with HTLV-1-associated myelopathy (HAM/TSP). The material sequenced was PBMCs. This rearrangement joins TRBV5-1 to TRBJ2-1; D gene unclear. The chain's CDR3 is CASSLRWPGDEQFF. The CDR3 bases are TGCGCCAGCAGCTTGCGTTGGCCCGGCGATGAGCAGTTCTTC.